The entry below gives a single TCR beta chain sequence along with its context. Its specificity is unknown. This CDR3 has 14 amino acids. Germline CDR1 reads KGHSH; CDR2 reads LQKENI. Trimming left V 1 base short and J 3 bases short, with 6 bases between. Primers for the PCR totalled 60 Vbeta and 13 Jbeta. Clones were read by immunoSEQ multiplex PCR, and TCRdb kept only the in-frame ones, dropping some. This table holds fewer than 150,000 clones, less than 85% found once. This sample was included in a study of cytomegalovirus exposure and HLA in healthy donors. Study context: Around 80 million unique TCRs from HLA-typed donors were held in an early data release. Overall study findings and caveats: As a later analysis showed, several of the most significant clusters appeared to be linked to common viral pathogens. According to reports, the classifier identified cytomegalovirus status with high specificity and sensitivity.

The donors were healthy bone marrow donors. Sequenced: PBMCs. This chain links TRBV18 with TRBJ1-4, with TRBD1 as a possible D gene (6 bases). This receptor was obtained from a man aged 40-55 years in good health and CMV-seropositive. The CDR3 loop reads CASSPQGANEKLFF. The CDR3 coding sequence is TGTGCCAGCTCACCACAGGGGGCTAATGAAAAACTGTTTTTT.